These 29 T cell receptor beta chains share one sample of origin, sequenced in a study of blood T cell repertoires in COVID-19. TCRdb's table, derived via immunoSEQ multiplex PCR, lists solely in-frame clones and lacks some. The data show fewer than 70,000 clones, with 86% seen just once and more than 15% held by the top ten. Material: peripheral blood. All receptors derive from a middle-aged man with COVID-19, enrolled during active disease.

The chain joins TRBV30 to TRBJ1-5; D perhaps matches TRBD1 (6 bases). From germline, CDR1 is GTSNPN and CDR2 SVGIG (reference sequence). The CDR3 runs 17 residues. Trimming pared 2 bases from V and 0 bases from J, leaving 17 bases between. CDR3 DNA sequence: TGTGCCTGGAGTTCGGACAGTTTCGGTTTTAGCAATCAGCCCCAGCATTTT. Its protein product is CAWSSDSFGFSNQPQHF.

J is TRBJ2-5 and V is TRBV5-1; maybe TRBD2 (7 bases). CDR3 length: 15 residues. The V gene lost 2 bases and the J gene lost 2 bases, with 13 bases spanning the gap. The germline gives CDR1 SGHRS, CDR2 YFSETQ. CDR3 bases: TGCGCCAGCAGCTTCGGCGGGGGCCGACAAGAGACCCAGTACTTC. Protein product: CASSFGGGRQETQYF.

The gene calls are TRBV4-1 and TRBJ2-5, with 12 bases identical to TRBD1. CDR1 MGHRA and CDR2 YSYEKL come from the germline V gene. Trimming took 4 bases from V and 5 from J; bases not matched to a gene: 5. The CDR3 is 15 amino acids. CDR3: CASSRGQGAGETQYF. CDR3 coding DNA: TGCGCCAGCAGCCGGGGACAGGGGGCTGGGGAGACCCAGTACTTC.

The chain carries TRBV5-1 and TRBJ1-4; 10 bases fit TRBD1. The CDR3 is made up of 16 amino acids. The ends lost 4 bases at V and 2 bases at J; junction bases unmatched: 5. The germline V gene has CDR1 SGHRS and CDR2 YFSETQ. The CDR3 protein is CASSRGQGVTNEKLFF. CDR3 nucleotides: TGCGCCAGCAGCAGAGGACAGGGGGTCACTAATGAAAAACTGTTTTTT.

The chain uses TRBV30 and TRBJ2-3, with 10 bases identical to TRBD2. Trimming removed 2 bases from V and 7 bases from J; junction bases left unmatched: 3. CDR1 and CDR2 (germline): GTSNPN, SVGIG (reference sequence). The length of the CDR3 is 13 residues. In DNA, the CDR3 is TGTGCCTGGAGTTCAGCGGGGGGGCATACGCAGTATTTT. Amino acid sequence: CAWSSAGGHTQYF.

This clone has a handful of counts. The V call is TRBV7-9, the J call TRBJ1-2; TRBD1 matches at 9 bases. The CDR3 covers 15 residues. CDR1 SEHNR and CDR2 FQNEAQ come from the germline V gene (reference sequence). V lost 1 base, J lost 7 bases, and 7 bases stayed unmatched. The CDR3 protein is CASSLGLGQGFGYTF. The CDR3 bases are TGTGCCAGCAGCTTAGGACTGGGACAGGGCTTTGGCTACACCTTC.

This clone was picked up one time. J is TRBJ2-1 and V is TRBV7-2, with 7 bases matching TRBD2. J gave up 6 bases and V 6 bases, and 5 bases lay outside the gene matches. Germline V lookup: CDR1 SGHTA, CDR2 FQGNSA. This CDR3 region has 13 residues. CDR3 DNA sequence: TGTGCCAGCAGGGTAGCGGGTGGCAATGAGCAGTTCTTC. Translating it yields CASRVAGGNEQFF.

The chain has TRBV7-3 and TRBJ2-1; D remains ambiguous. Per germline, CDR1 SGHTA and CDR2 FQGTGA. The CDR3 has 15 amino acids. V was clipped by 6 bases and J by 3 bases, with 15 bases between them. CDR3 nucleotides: TGTGCCAGCAGTCTGTCTGGCGGATACTACAATGAGCAGTTCTTC. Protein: CASSLSGGYYNEQFF.

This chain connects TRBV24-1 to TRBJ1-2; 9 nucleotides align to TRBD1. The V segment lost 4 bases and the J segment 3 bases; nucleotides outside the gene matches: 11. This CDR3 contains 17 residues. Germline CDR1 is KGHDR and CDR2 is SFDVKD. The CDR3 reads CATSDGIGTGSDYGYTF. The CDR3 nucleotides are TGTGCCACCAGTGACGGAATCGGGACAGGGAGTGACTATGGCTACACCTTC.

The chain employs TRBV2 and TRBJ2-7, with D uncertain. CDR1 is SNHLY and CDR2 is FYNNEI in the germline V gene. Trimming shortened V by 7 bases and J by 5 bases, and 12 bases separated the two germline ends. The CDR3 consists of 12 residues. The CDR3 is CASTRVVDEQYF. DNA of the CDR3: TGTGCCAGCACCCGCGTAGTTGACGAGCAGTACTTC.

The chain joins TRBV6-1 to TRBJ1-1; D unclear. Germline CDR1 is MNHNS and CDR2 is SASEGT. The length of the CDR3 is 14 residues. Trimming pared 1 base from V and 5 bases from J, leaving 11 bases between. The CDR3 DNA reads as TGTGCCAGCAGTGAAGTCTTTCGAGGGACTGAAGCTTTCTTT. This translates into CASSEVFRGTEAFF.

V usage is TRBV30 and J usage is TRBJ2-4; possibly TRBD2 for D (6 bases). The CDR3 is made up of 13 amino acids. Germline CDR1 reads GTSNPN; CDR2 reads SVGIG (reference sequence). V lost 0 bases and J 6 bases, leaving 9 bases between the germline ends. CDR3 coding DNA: TGTGCCTGGAGTGTGAACGGGGGAAACATTCAGTACTTC. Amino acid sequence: CAWSVNGGNIQYF.

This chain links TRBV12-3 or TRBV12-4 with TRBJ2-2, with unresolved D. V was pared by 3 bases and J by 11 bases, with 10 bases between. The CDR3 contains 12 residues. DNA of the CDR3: TGTGCCAGCAGTTTCATTAGGAGAGAGCTGTTTTTT. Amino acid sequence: CASSFIRRELFF.

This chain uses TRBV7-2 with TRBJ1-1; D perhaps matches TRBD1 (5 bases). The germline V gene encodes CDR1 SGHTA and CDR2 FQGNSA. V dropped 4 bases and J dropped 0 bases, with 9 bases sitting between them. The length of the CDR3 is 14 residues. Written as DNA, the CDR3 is TGTGCCAGCAGCTGGGGCCTTATGAACACTGAAGCTTTCTTT. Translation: CASSWGLMNTEAFF.

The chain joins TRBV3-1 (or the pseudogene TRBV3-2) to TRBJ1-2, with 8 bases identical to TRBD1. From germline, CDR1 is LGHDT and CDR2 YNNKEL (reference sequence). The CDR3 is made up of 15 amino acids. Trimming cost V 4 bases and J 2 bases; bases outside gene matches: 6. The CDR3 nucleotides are TGTGCCAGCAGCCCCGGACAGGGTCTGAACTATGGCTACACCTTC. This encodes CASSPGQGLNYGYTF.

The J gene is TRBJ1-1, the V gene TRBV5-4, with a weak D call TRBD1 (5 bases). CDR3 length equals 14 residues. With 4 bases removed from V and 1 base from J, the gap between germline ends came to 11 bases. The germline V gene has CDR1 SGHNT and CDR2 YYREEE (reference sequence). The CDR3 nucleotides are TGTGCCAGCAGCCGGGGACTCCAGAACACTGAAGCTTTCTTT. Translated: CASSRGLQNTEAFF.

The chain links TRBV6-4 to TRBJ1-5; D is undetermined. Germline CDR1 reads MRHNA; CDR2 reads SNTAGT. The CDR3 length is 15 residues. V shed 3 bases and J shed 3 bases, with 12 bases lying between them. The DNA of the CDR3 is TGTGCCAGCAGTGAGAGCCCAGGTTACAATCAGCCCCAGCATTTT. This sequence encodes CASSESPGYNQPQHF.

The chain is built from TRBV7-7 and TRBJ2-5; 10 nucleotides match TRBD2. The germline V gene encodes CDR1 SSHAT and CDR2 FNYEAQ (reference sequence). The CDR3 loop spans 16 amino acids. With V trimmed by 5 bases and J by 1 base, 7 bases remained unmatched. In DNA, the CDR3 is TGTGCCAGCAGCCAGGACGGGACTAGCGCCCAAGAGACCCAGTACTTC. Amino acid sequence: CASSQDGTSAQETQYF.

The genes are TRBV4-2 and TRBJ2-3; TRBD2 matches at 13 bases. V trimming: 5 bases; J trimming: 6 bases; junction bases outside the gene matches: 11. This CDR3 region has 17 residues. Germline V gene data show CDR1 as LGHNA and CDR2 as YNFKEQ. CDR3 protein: CASSSRLAGGAGDTQYF. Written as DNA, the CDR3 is TGTGCCAGCAGCTCCCGACTAGCGGGGGGCGCTGGCGATACGCAGTATTTT.

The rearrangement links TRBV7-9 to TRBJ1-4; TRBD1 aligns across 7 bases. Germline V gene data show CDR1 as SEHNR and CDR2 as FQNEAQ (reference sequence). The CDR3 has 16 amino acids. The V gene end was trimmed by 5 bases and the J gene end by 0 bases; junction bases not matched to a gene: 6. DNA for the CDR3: TGTGCCAGCAGCGCAAATACAGGGGCAACTAATGAAAAACTGTTTTTT. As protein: CASSANTGATNEKLFF.

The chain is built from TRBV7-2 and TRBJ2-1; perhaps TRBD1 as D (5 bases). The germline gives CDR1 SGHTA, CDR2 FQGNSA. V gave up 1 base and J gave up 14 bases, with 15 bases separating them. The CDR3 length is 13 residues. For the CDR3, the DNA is TGTGCCAGCAGCTTAGGATCGGGCAGGGTGGAGTTCTTC. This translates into CASSLGSGRVEFF.

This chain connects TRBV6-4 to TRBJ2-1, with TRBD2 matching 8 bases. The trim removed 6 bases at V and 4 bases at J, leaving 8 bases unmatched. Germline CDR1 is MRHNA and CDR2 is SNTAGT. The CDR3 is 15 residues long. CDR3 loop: CASSTSGGNYNEQFF. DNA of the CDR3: TGTGCCAGCAGCACGTCGGGGGGGAATTACAATGAGCAGTTCTTC.

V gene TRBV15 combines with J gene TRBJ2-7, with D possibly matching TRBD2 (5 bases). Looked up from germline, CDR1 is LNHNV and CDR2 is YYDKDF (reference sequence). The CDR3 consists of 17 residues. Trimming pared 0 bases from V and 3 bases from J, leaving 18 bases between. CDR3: CATSREYLEAARYEQYF. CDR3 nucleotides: TGTGCCACCAGCAGAGAATATTTGGAGGCCGCACGCTACGAGCAGTACTTC. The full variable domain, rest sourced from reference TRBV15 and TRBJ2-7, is DAMVIQNPRYQVTQFGKPVTLSCSQTLNHNVMYWYQQKSSQAPKLLFHYYDKDFNNEADTPDNFQSRRPNTSFCFLDIRSPGLGDTAMYLCATSREYLEAARYEQYFGPGTRLTVT.

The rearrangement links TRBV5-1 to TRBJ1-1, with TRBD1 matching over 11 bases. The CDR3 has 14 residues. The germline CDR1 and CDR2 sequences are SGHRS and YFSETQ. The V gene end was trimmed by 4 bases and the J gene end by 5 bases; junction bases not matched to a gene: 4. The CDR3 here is CASSTGTGGTEAFF. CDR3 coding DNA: TGCGCCAGCAGCACAGGGACAGGGGGGACTGAAGCTTTCTTT. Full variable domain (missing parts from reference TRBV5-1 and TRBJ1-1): KAGVTQTPRYLIKTRGQQVTLSCSPISGHRSVSWYQQTPGQGLQFLFEYFSETQRNKGNFPGRFSGRQFSNSRSEMNVSTLELGDSALYLCASSTGTGGTEAFFGQGTRLTVV.

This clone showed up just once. The CDR3 nucleotides are TGTGCCAGTATAGATAGCAATCAGCCCCAGCATTTT. Protein product: CASIDSNQPQHF. The V and J genes are TRBV6-5 and TRBJ1-5; no firm D call. The CDR3 contains 12 residues. V was shortened by 9 bases and J by 0 bases, with 6 bases between the two germline ends. Germline V gene data show CDR1 as MNHEY and CDR2 as SVGAGI.

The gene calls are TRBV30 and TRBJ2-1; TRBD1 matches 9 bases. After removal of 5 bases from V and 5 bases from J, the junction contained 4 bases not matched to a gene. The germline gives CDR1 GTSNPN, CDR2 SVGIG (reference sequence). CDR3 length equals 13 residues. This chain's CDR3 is CAWGTGIHNEQFF. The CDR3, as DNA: TGTGCCTGGGGGACAGGGATACACAATGAGCAGTTCTTC.

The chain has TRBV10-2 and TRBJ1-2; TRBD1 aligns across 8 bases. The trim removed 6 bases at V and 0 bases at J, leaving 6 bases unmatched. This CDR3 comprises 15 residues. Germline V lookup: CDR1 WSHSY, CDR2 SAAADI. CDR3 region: CASRTQGVPNYGYTF. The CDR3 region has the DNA TGCGCCAGCAGAACACAGGGGGTGCCTAACTATGGCTACACCTTC.

CDR3 sequence: CASSPLTGEINEKLFF. In DNA, the CDR3 is TGTGCCAGCTCACCATTGACAGGGGAAATTAATGAAAAACTGTTTTTT. The chain recombines TRBV18 with TRBJ1-4, with 8 bases that match TRBD1. The CDR3 spans 16 residues. CDR1 is KGHSH and CDR2 is LQKENI in the germline V gene. V shed 2 bases and J 4 bases; nucleotides not matched to a gene: 6.

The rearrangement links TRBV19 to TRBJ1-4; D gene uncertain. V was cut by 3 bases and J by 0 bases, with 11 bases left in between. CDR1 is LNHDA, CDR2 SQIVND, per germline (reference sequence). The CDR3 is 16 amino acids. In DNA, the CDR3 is TGTGCCAGTAGTATTACCCGGGGAGCAACTAATGAAAAACTGTTTTTT. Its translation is CASSITRGATNEKLFF.